This T cell receptor (beta chain) was profiled in a study of blood T cell repertoires in COVID-19. Turning to the study itself: The analysed material was cDNA or gDNA that came from T cells, B-cell-depleted T cells, or PBMCs.

Individuals drawn from 20 to 25 US areas were about 18 to 95 years old. Participants' own reports of clinical history determined their cohort assignment. The CDR3 sequence is 12 residues long. V dropped 6 bases and J dropped 4 bases, with 9 bases sitting between them. Authors' processing steps: Estimates of nucleated cell counts were drawn from the amplification of reference gene primers. The data were produced by immunoSEQ multiplex PCR, yet TCRdb's version contains in-frame clones alone and is incomplete. The V and J calls and the clone size are those of that table, but D and trimming were determined from the DNA. The sample includes 130,000 or so clones, 80% to 90% of them seen just once.

The gene calls are TRBV12-3 or TRBV12-4 and TRBJ1-2, with D unclear. The receptor's source is a man in his forties or fifties with acute COVID-19. The specimen sequenced was PBMCs or T cells enriched from blood (not recorded which). The CDR3 coding sequence is TGTGCCAGCAGGGGTACAGCCTATGGCTACACCTTC. This encodes CASRGTAYGYTF.